Reported below is one T cell receptor (beta chain). Per germline, CDR1 LNHDA and CDR2 SQIVND (reference sequence). After removal of 8 bases from V and 2 bases from J, the junction contained 3 bases not matched to a gene. CDR3 length: 13 amino acids. These data belong to a study of technical replicates of blood from a handful of donors. Measured with immunoSEQ multiplex PCR; TCRdb has only the in-frame clones, and not every one. The sample carries about 66,000 clones, roughly nine tenths recorded once. The chain combines TRBV19 with TRBJ2-7, with 10 positions matching TRBD2. The receptor was isolated from a human donor in good health. Sequenced sample: T cells isolated from PBMCs. The CDR3 is CASQLAGTYEQYF. The DNA of the CDR3 is TGTGCCAGTCAACTAGCGGGAACCTACGAGCAGTACTTC. Based on the CDR3 plus reference TRBV19 and TRBJ2-7, the full variable domain is DGGITQSPKYLFRKEGQNVTLSCEQNLNHDAMYWYRQDPGQGLRLIYYSQIVNDFQKGDIAEGYSVSREKKESFPLTVTSAQKNPTAFYLCASQLAGTYEQYFGPGTRLTVT.